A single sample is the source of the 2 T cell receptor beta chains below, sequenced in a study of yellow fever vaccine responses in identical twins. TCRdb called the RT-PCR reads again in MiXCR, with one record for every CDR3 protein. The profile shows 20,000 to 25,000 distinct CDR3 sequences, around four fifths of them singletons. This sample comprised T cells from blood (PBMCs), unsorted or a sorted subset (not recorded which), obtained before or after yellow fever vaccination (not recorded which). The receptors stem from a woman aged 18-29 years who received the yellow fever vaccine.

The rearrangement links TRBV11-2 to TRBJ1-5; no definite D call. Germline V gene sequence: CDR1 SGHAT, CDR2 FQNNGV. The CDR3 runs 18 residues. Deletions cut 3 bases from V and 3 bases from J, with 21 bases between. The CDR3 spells CASSFPRTHVLSNQPQHF. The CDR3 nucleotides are TGTGCCAGCAGCTTCCCCAGAACACACGTACTGTCCAATCAGCCCCAGCATTTT.

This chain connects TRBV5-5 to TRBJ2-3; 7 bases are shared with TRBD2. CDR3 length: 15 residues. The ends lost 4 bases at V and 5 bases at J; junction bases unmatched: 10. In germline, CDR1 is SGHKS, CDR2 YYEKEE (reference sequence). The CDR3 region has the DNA TGTGCCAGCAGCCTCCGGGACTACCGCGGAGATACGCAGTATTTT. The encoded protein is CASSLRDYRGDTQYF.